A single sample gave rise to the 24 T cell receptor beta chains below, sequenced in a study of Ad26.COV2.S vaccination and SARS-CoV-2 variants. Treatment in this sample: roughly 18 received Ad26.COV2.S at low or high dose, single or two shots; about 5 received placebo; per-sample allocation not given. Repertoires come from day 63 after the first vaccine or placebo injection. Assay used: immunoSEQ multiplex PCR; TCRdb lists only in-frame clones, some missing. The profile shows fewer than 600,000 clones, 70% to 90% of them singletons. Sequencing was performed on peripheral blood, taken in a trial of Ad26.COV2.S vaccine versus placebo. All receptors come from a person between 18 and 65 years old who received the Ad26.COV2.S COVID-19 vaccine or a placebo.

This rearrangement joins TRBV5-1 to TRBJ2-7; 8 positions match TRBD1. The CDR3 runs 16 residues. Germline V gene sequence: CDR1 SGHRS, CDR2 YFSETQ. J was trimmed by 2 bases and V by 4 bases; bases with no gene match: 11. CDR3 in amino acids: CASSDDRGGRPYEQYF. The CDR3 coding sequence is TGCGCCAGCAGCGACGACAGGGGCGGACGTCCCTACGAGCAGTACTTC.

The sample holds a few counts of this clone. The chain joins TRBV14 to TRBJ1-3; D is undetermined. Per the germline V gene, CDR1 is SGHDN and CDR2 is FVKESK. V was shortened by 1 base and J by 0 bases, with 10 bases between the two germline ends. CDR3 length equals 16 residues. The DNA for the CDR3 is TGTGCCAGCAGCCAAGGCACAACCTTCTCTGGAAACACCATATATTTT. Translated, it gives CASSQGTTFSGNTIYF.

The chain recombines TRBV6-5 with TRBJ1-2; the D is unclear. In germline, CDR1 is MNHEY, CDR2 SVGAGI. The CDR3 is 11 amino acids. The V and J ends lost 2 bases and 7 bases respectively, with 5 bases between them. The CDR3 region is CASSYKGGYTF. The DNA of the CDR3 is TGTGCCAGCAGTTACAAGGGTGGCTACACCTTC.

CDR3 loop: CASSLGDFADTQYF. CDR3 sequence (DNA): TGTGCCAGCAGCTTAGGGGACTTTGCGGATACGCAGTATTTT. V gene TRBV7-9 combines with J gene TRBJ2-3; D may be TRBD2 (6 bases). The ends were cut back, 1 base at V and 6 bases at J, with 11 bases in the middle. This CDR3 is built from 14 residues. Germline CDR1 and CDR2: SEHNR and FQNEAQ (reference sequence).

As concerns this clone: Other DNA sequences within the sample encode an identical CDR3. V and J are TRBV11-2 and TRBJ2-7; D is unresolved. The germline V gene encodes CDR1 SGHAT and CDR2 FQNNGV. Trimming pared 0 bases from V and 3 bases from J, leaving 0 bases between. The CDR3 loop spans 11 amino acids. CDR3 protein: CASSLDYEQYF. As DNA, the CDR3 is TGTGCCAGCAGCTTAGACTACGAGCAGTACTTC.

The V and J genes are TRBV2 and TRBJ2-1; 7 bases line up with TRBD2. The CDR3 is made up of 15 amino acids. Germline CDR1 and CDR2: SNHLY and FYNNEI. The V gene end was trimmed by 6 bases and the J gene end by 7 bases; junction bases not matched to a gene: 12. In DNA form, the CDR3 reads TGTGCCAGCAGGCCAATGTCGGGAGGTCCTAATGAGCAGTTCTTC. It is translated as CASRPMSGGPNEQFF. The whole variable domain, remainder taken from reference TRBV2 and TRBJ2-1, is EPEVTQTPSHQVTQMGQEVILRCVPISNHLYFYWYRQILGQKVEFLVSFYNNEISEKSEIFDDQFSVERPDGSNFTLKIRSTKLEDSAMYFCASRPMSGGPNEQFFGPGTRLTVL.

The V call is TRBV21-1, the J call TRBJ2-3; TRBD1 is the table's D call, not checked against the DNA. TRBV21-1 is a recognized pseudogene. This CDR3 region has 15 residues. The CDR3 loop reads CASRLREQDTDTQYF. The CDR3 nucleotides are TGTGCCAGCAGGTTAAGGGAACAGGACACAGATACGCAGTATTTT.

The V and J genes are TRBV2 and TRBJ1-2; 8 nucleotides agree with TRBD1. V lost 6 bases and J lost 8; bases outside the gene matches: 5. Germline V lookup: CDR1 SNHLY, CDR2 FYNNEI. This CDR3 spans 12 amino acids. The CDR3 sequence: CASRQGAEGYTF. CDR3 coding DNA: TGTGCCAGCAGGCAGGGGGCGGAGGGCTACACCTTC.

The chain has TRBV7-8 and TRBJ2-3; D might be TRBD1 or TRBD2, each matching 6 bases. The germline CDR1 and CDR2 sequences are SGHVS and FQNEAQ. V gave up 8 bases and J gave up 2 bases, with 20 bases separating them. The CDR3 is 16 residues long. This CDR3 is CASRTTGGLNTDTQYF. In DNA, the CDR3 is TGTGCCAGCCGCACAACCGGGGGCCTTAACACAGATACGCAGTATTTT.

V gene TRBV4-1 combines with J gene TRBJ1-5, with 9 positions matching TRBD1. The CDR3 runs to 17 residues. Germline values: CDR1 MGHRA, CDR2 YSYEKL. Trimming cost V 0 bases and J 1 base; bases outside gene matches: 4. The CDR3, as DNA: TGCGCCAGCAGCCAAGATTTAGGACAGGGGAGCAATCAGCCCCAGCATTTT. This sequence encodes CASSQDLGQGSNQPQHF.

The V gene is TRBV7-9, the J gene TRBJ2-5, with TRBD1 identical over 9 bases. V trimming: 0 bases; J trimming: 5 bases; junction bases outside the gene matches: 10. The CDR3 totals 17 residues. CDR1 and CDR2 (germline): SEHNR, FQNEAQ (reference sequence). CDR3 amino acids: CASSLAPTRDREETQYF. In DNA, the CDR3 is TGTGCCAGCAGCTTAGCCCCCACTAGGGACAGGGAGGAGACCCAGTACTTC.

The chain couples TRBV28 to TRBJ1-2; D may be TRBD1 (5 bases). Germline values: CDR1 MDHEN, CDR2 SYDVKM. V was cut by 5 bases and J by 4 bases, with 11 bases left in between. This CDR3 has 13 residues. The CDR3 coding sequence is TGTGCCAGCAGTAGGGACGTTACCTATGGCTACACCTTC. The encoded protein is CASSRDVTYGYTF.

The chain carries TRBV11-2 and TRBJ1-1; no clear D gene. This CDR3 spans 15 amino acids. Trimming removed 5 bases from V and 6 bases from J, with 19 bases in between. From germline, CDR1 is SGHAT and CDR2 FQNNGV. This CDR3 reads CASSPNLIIGPEAFF. DNA for the CDR3: TGTGCCAGCAGCCCAAACTTGATTATAGGGCCTGAAGCTTTCTTT. Variable domain in full (rest from reference TRBV11-2 and TRBJ1-1): EAGVAQSPRYKIIEKRQSVAFWCNPISGHATLYWYQQILGQGPKLLIQFQNNGVVDDSQLPKDRFSAERLKGVDSTLKIQPAKLEDSAVYLCASSPNLIIGPEAFFGQGTRLTVV.

The rearrangement joins TRBV3-1 (or the pseudogene TRBV3-2) to TRBJ2-3, with D possibly being TRBD1 or TRBD2 (5 bases each). This CDR3 has 14 residues. Per germline, CDR1 LGHDT and CDR2 YNNKEL (reference sequence). The V end lost 1 base, the J end lost 4 bases, and 9 bases lay between the germline ends. The CDR3: CASSQAGQSDTQYF. CDR3 nucleotides: TGTGCCAGCAGCCAAGCGGGGCAGTCAGATACGCAGTATTTT.

This chain links TRBV11-2 with TRBJ2-1; 11 bases map to TRBD2. Per germline, CDR1 SGHAT and CDR2 FQNNGV. V shed 5 bases and J 4 bases; nucleotides not matched to a gene: 7. CDR3 size: 16 residues. CDR3 DNA: TGTGCCAGCAGCCCTAGACTAGCGGGGCTATACAATGAGCAGTTCTTC. Its protein is CASSPRLAGLYNEQFF.

This clone was detected only a few times. The J gene is TRBJ1-5, the V gene TRBV30; D possibly corresponds to TRBD1 (6 bases). The CDR3 spans 15 residues. V lost 3 bases and J lost 1, with 13 bases in between. CDR1 and CDR2 from the germline V gene are GTSNPN and SVGIG (reference sequence). The CDR3 DNA reads as TGTGCCTGGAGCCCCGGGGGGCTCAGCAATCAGCCCCAGCATTTT. This gives the protein CAWSPGGLSNQPQHF.

The chain recombines TRBV28 with TRBJ2-2; 8 nucleotides match TRBD1. The CDR3 extends over 16 amino acids. The ends lost 6 bases at V and 1 base at J; junction bases unmatched: 7. Germline V gene lookup returns CDR1 MDHEN and CDR2 SYDVKM. CDR3 region: CASRTYGTGNTGELFF. The CDR3 DNA is TGTGCCAGCAGGACATACGGGACAGGGAACACCGGGGAGCTGTTTTTT.

The chain has TRBV7-2 and TRBJ2-3; the D is unclear. The V gene lost 5 bases and the J gene lost 8 bases, with 20 bases spanning the gap. This CDR3 region has 15 residues. CDR1 and CDR2 from the germline V gene are SGHTA and FQGNSA. In DNA, the CDR3 is TGTGCCAGCAGCCCGAAAGGACCTCCCCTTGGTACGCAGTATTTT. Translation: CASSPKGPPLGTQYF. Drawing the rest from reference TRBV7-2 and TRBJ2-3, the complete variable domain is GAGVSQSPSNKVTEKGKDVELRCDPISGHTALYWYRQSLGQGLEFLIYFQGNSAPDKSGLPSDRFSAERTGGSVSTLTIQRTQQEDSAVYLCASSPKGPPLGTQYFGPGTRLTVL.

The chain links TRBV10-2 to TRBJ2-1; no firm D call. V lost 6 bases and J 1 base, leaving 4 bases between the germline ends. This CDR3 is built from 12 residues. Germline lookup yields CDR1 WSHSY and CDR2 SAAADI. As DNA, the CDR3 is TGCGCCAGCAGATATTCCTACAATGAGCAGTTCTTC. It yields the protein CASRYSYNEQFF.

The genes are TRBV18 and TRBJ2-2; D is perhaps TRBD2 (6 bases). In germline, CDR1 is KGHSH, CDR2 LQKENI. CDR3 length equals 17 residues. V gave up 4 bases and J gave up 0 bases, with 15 bases separating them. CDR3 sequence: CASSRRTAGTNTGELFF. CDR3 coding DNA: TGTGCCAGCTCACGCCGAACCGCGGGAACGAACACCGGGGAGCTGTTTTTT.

The V call is TRBV5-1, the J call TRBJ1-2; 8 bases fit TRBD1. Trimming cost V 0 bases and J 4 bases; bases outside gene matches: 2. Germline loops: CDR1 SGHRS, CDR2 YFSETQ. The CDR3 length is 14 residues. The CDR3 region has the DNA TGCGCCAGCAGCTTGGGGACAGGGCCCTATGGCTACACCTTC. Translated: CASSLGTGPYGYTF.

The chain carries TRBV9 and TRBJ1-2; D gene unclear. With 0 bases removed from V and 2 bases from J, the gap between germline ends came to 8 bases. The CDR3 has 14 residues. Per germline, CDR1 SGDLS and CDR2 YYNGEE. The DNA for the CDR3 is TGTGCCAGCAGCGTAGCCGCAGACAACTATGGCTACACCTTC. Protein sequence: CASSVAADNYGYTF.

This chain joins TRBV4-3 and TRBJ2-7; D gene ambiguous. Trimming left V 1 base short and J 4 bases short, with 8 bases between. Per germline, CDR1 LGHNA and CDR2 YSLEER. The CDR3 runs to 13 residues. CDR3 sequence reads: CASSQGRQYEQYF. CDR3 in DNA: TGCGCCAGCAGCCAAGGGCGCCAGTACGAGCAGTACTTC.

J is TRBJ2-3 and V is TRBV18, with D uncertain. Germline V CDR1 and CDR2: KGHSH, LQKENI. V lost 4 bases and J 0 bases, leaving 5 bases between the germline ends. This CDR3 is built from 13 residues. CDR3 bases: TGTGCCAGCTCACGAATTAGCACAGATACGCAGTATTTT. It is translated as CASSRISTDTQYF.